The 22 T cell receptor beta chains presented below share a single source sample, sequenced in a study of Graves' ophthalmopathy and Graves' hyperthyroidism (dated by TCRdb to the late 2010s). The data were produced on an Illumina HiSeq 2000. For repertoire sequencing, the TCR beta CDR3 regions were amplified from RNA transcripts. HTBI primers and the Qiagen OneStep RT-PCR kit were used in a first-round RT-PCR, which was followed by a second-round multiplex PCR, size selection and purification. TCRdb reanalyzed the raw reads on its own, using fastp at Q25 for trimming and MiXCR for clone calling, and kept in-frame beta chains. Merged by CDR3 protein, the rows form single entries marked with the most common genes and DNA. Here the sample has around 600,000 distinct CDR3 sequences; about 38% occur a single time. The ten largest make up around 3% of the sample. Sample: peripheral blood. These receptors all stem from an adult man with Graves' ophthalmopathy.

The chain couples TRBV25-1 to TRBJ1-1; D is uncertain. Per the germline V gene, CDR1 is MGHDK and CDR2 is SYGVNS. The CDR3 is made up of 14 amino acids. V lost 6 bases and J lost 0, with 11 bases in between. In DNA, the CDR3 is TGTGCCAGCAGCGTCCTCCGGTTGAACACTGAAGCTTTCTTT. Translating it yields CASSVLRLNTEAFF.

Details on this clonotype: This may come from a read error, since a much larger clone is one base off. The chain uses TRBV10-3 and TRBJ1-4, with D possibly matching TRBD1 (5 bases). CDR1 and CDR2 (germline): ENHRY, SYGVKD. This CDR3 region has 14 residues. With 5 bases removed from V and 4 bases from J, the gap between germline ends came to 11 bases. DNA of the CDR3: TGTGCCATCAGTCGACAGAGCTTTAATGAAAAACTGTTTTTT. Translated, it gives CAISRQSFNEKLFF.

This clonotype was counted a few times. This sequence joins TRBV9 and TRBJ2-5; 7 nucleotides agree with TRBD2. V trimming: 0 bases; J trimming: 4 bases; junction bases outside the gene matches: 12. This CDR3 region has 17 residues. Germline CDR1 reads SGDLS; CDR2 reads YYNGEE. The CDR3 DNA reads as TGTGCCAGCAGCGTAGAGGGGAGGGGACTAAGGGGAGAGACCCAGTACTTC. Its translation: CASSVEGRGLRGETQYF.

This clonotype showed up just a few times. V gene TRBV5-5 combines with J gene TRBJ1-4; D perhaps matches TRBD1 (6 bases). Looked up from germline, CDR1 is SGHKS and CDR2 is YYEKEE (reference sequence). The CDR3 is made up of 15 amino acids. V lost 3 bases to trimming and J lost 8 bases, with 17 bases between them. The CDR3 nucleotides read TGTGCCAGCAGCTCCCAGACAGGAGGAGGAGAAAAACTGTTTTTT. Protein: CASSSQTGGGEKLFF.

This clonotype has a count of ten or more. V is TRBV7-9 and J is TRBJ1-1, with 9 positions matching TRBD1. Losses at the gene ends were 5 bases for V and 1 base for J; bases not matched to a gene: 8. The CDR3 is 16 residues long. Germline CDR1 reads SEHNR; CDR2 reads FQNEAQ (reference sequence). CDR3 amino acids: CASSPRTGQGNTEAFF. The CDR3 nucleotides read TGTGCCAGCAGCCCCAGAACGGGACAGGGGAACACTGAAGCTTTCTTT.

This clonotype has ten or more counts. The chain has TRBV7-8 and TRBJ1-3, with a possible D match to TRBD1 (5 bases). Trimming pared 3 bases from V and 0 bases from J, leaving 15 bases between. This CDR3 comprises 17 residues. CDR1 and CDR2 from the germline V gene are SGHVS and FQNEAQ. CDR3 in DNA: TGTGCCAGCAGCTTGTTTGGAGGGGCCAACTCTGGAAACACCATATATTTT. Protein: CASSLFGGANSGNTIYF.

The J gene is TRBJ1-2, the V gene TRBV19; 10 bases align to TRBD1. Losses at the gene ends were 3 bases for V and 3 bases for J; bases not matched to a gene: 13. There are 18 residues in the CDR3. Germline assignment: CDR1 LNHDA and CDR2 SQIVND (reference sequence). The CDR3: CASSISGSRDRGYYGYTF. In DNA form, the CDR3 reads TGTGCCAGTAGTATTTCCGGTAGTCGGGACAGGGGTTACTATGGCTACACCTTC.

This clonotype was detected ten times or more. This chain joins TRBV20-1 and TRBJ1-2, with 10 bases that match TRBD1. The trim removed 3 bases at V and 7 bases at J, leaving 5 bases unmatched. Germline V gene data show CDR1 as DFQATT and CDR2 as SNEGSKA (reference sequence). The CDR3 spans 13 residues. The CDR3 DNA is TGCAGTGCTAGGGGGGACAGGGGCTTTGGCTACACCTTC. It yields the protein CSARGDRGFGYTF.

This clonotype was counted many times. V is TRBV7-9 and J is TRBJ2-7; D is tentatively TRBD1 or TRBD2 (6 bases each). The CDR3 sequence is 15 residues long. Trimming removed 7 bases at V and 3 bases at J, with 19 bases between. CDR1 SEHNR and CDR2 FQNEAQ come from the germline V gene (reference sequence). CDR3 sequence (DNA): TGTGCCAGCACTGCCGTCGGGGGCTCAGTCTACGAGCAGTACTTC. It is translated as CASTAVGGSVYEQYF.

In regard to this clonotype: One junction end does not reproduce the germline sequence, and a read error may be involved. This sequence joins TRBV10-3 and TRBJ2-2; 9 bases map to TRBD1. CDR1 ENHRY and CDR2 SYGVKD come from the germline V gene. This CDR3 is built from 16 residues. Here the CDR3 reads CASSSGQGWNTGELFF. The CDR3 DNA reads TGTGCCAGCAGTTCTGGACAGGGGTGGAACACCGGGGAGCTGTTTTTT.

The rearrangement links TRBV29-1 to TRBJ1-1, with TRBD1 matching over 8 bases. The CDR3 covers 13 residues. Germline CDR1 reads SQVTM; CDR2 reads ANQGSEA. V was clipped by 4 bases and J by 4 bases; unmatched bases: 5. The CDR3 nucleotides read TGCAGCGTTGCAGGGGGCTCGAGCACTGAAGCTTTCTTT. This encodes CSVAGGSSTEAFF.

The chain recombines TRBV25-1 with TRBJ2-7; 8 bases line up with TRBD2. The CDR3 contains 14 residues. CDR1 MGHDK and CDR2 SYGVNS come from the germline V gene. V was pared by 11 bases and J by 6 bases, with 15 bases of the junction left unmatched. Here the CDR3 reads CAWTRGAGAGEQYF. Here the CDR3 DNA reads TGTGCCTGGACTAGGGGAGCGGGAGCGGGCGAGCAGTACTTC.

On this clonotype itself: The junction departs from germline at one end; a sequencing error may be responsible. This chain connects TRBV5-1 to TRBJ2-6; 11 bases align to TRBD1. In germline, CDR1 is SGHRS, CDR2 YFSETQ. This CDR3 region has 15 residues. The CDR3 here is CASSREGTGGNVLTF. CDR3 bases: TGCGCCAGCAGCCGGGAAGGGACAGGGGGCAACGTCCTGACTTTC.

As concerns this clonotype: A read error may be the cause here, since a much bigger clone is one base away. The chain recombines TRBV7-3 with TRBJ2-1; D is uncertain. Germline assignment: CDR1 SGHTA and CDR2 FQGTGA. The V end lost 6 bases, the J end lost 4 bases, and 13 bases lay between the germline ends. CDR3 length: 14 residues. CDR3 region: CASSRPHTYNEQFF. The CDR3 bases are TGTGCCAGCAGTAGGCCGCATACATACAATGAGCAGTTCTTC.

This clonotype was seen more than once but under ten times. The V call is TRBV30, the J call TRBJ2-7, with unresolved D. The germline V gene has CDR1 GTSNPN and CDR2 SVGIG (reference sequence). There are 11 residues in the CDR3. Trimming stripped 0 bases from V and 3 bases from J, with 3 bases between. In DNA form, the CDR3 reads TGTGCCTGGAGTGTAAACTACGAGCAGTACTTC. Translation: CAWSVNYEQYF.

Many counts were recorded for this clonotype. It may be a read error: a sequence one base away is much more abundant. The CDR3 DNA follows: TGTGCCAGCAGTGGCTCAGGACAGTATGGCTACACCTTC. It yields the protein CASSGSGQYGYTF. The gene calls are TRBV25-1 and TRBJ1-2; D is perhaps TRBD1 (6 bases). The CDR3 contains 13 residues. CDR1 is MGHDK and CDR2 is SYGVNS in the germline V gene. The V end was cut by 4 bases, the J end by 5 bases, with 11 bases between.

Many counts were recorded for this clonotype. The chain has TRBV24-1 and TRBJ2-5; 9 nucleotides align to TRBD1. Germline V gene data show CDR1 as KGHDR and CDR2 as SFDVKD. V was pared by 1 base and J by 5 bases, with 16 bases of the junction left unmatched. The CDR3 runs to 19 residues. CDR3 residues: CATSDFLPGTGKVGETQYF. CDR3 nucleotide sequence: TGTGCCACCAGTGATTTTCTCCCCGGGACAGGGAAGGTGGGGGAGACCCAGTACTTC.

This sequence joins TRBV15 and TRBJ1-2, with D unclear. CDR1 and CDR2 from the germline V gene are LNHNV and YYDKDF (reference sequence). V was cut by 3 bases and J by 4 bases, with 12 bases left in between. This CDR3 region has 14 residues. The CDR3 here is CATSSQHASYGYTF. CDR3 nucleotides: TGTGCCACCAGCAGCCAACACGCCTCCTATGGCTACACCTTC.

As regards this clonotype: An end of the junction differs from the germline gene, which may be a read error. The V and J genes are TRBV2 and TRBJ1-2; possibly TRBD1 for D (5 bases). The CDR3 is 10 residues long. CDR1 is SNHLY and CDR2 is FYNNEI in the germline V gene. CDR3 region: CAGQGSGCTF. CDR3 DNA: TGTGCCGGGCAGGGAAGTGGCTGCACCTTC. The full variable domain, with the rest looked up from reference TRBV2 and TRBJ1-2, is EPEVTQTPSHQVTQMGQEVILRCVPISNHLYFYWYRQILGQKVEFLVSFYNNEISEKSEIFDDQFSVERPDGSNFTLKIRSTKLEDSAMYFCAGQGSGCTFGSGTRLTVV.

On this clonotype: Because it lacks the conserved phenylalanine or tryptophan at the end, this CDR3 is likely a read error. The rearrangement joins TRBV7-9 to TRBJ2-7, with D possibly matching TRBD2 (6 bases). The CDR3 runs to 12 residues. In germline, CDR1 is SEHNR, CDR2 FQNEAQ (reference sequence). CDR3 coding DNA: TGTGCCAGCAGCCTAGCGCTCGGCGAGCAGTACCTC. Its protein is CASSLALGEQYL.

As concerns this clonotype: The junction departs from the called germline gene at one end, perhaps through a read error. The V and J genes are TRBV10-3 and TRBJ2-7, with D hard to call. This CDR3 contains 14 residues. Per the germline V gene, CDR1 is ENHRY and CDR2 is SYGVKD. CDR3: CASSDSQTYYEQYF. The CDR3 nucleotides read TGTGCCAGCAGTGATTCGCAGACATACTACGAGCAGTACTTC.

The chain uses TRBV25-1 and TRBJ1-3; a weak D match, TRBD1 (5 bases). Germline-derived CDR1 and CDR2 are MGHDK and SYGVNS. Trimming cost V 3 bases and J 2 bases, with 8 bases left between them. The CDR3 runs 14 residues. CDR3 sequence reads: CASSDQGAGNTIYF. The CDR3 region has the DNA TGTGCCAGCAGTGATCAGGGCGCTGGAAACACCATATATTTT.